This is a list of T cell receptor beta chains from one sample in a study of cytomegalovirus exposure and HLA in healthy donors. The data were produced by immunoSEQ multiplex PCR, yet TCRdb's version contains in-frame clones alone and is incomplete. Here the sample table reports some 120,000 clones. Sequenced input: PBMCs. These receptors all stem from a man between 40 and 49 years old in good health and CMV-seronegative. CDR3s include the opening cysteine and the closing phenylalanine or tryptophan. Fields, in order: J gene, D gene, V gene, CDR3 length, CDR3 DNA, CDR3 protein. A D gene is named only where the DNA matches it firmly.

>TRBJ2-7|.|TRBV11-2|18
TGTGCCAGCAGCTTAGCCCGTTCTGGCGGCGGTATCTCCTACGAGCAGTACTTC
CASSLARSGGGISYEQYF
>TRBJ1-3|TRBD1|TRBV5-1|14
TGCGCCAGCAGCTTGGCCGGGACAGGGGAGACCATATATTTT
CASSLAGTGETIYF
>TRBJ1-3|.|TRBV6-1|14
TGTGCCAGCAGTGAAGACGGGGCTGGAAACACCATATATTTT
CASSEDGAGNTIYF
>TRBJ2-7|TRBD2|TRBV4-1|16
TGCGCCAGCGGTACCCCCGGGACTAGCGGGGGCGGCGAGCAGTACTTC
CASGTPGTSGGGEQYF
>TRBJ1-4|.|TRBV19|15
TGTGCCAGTGGAAAGGGGGGGGCGACTAATGAAAAACTGTTTTTT
CASGKGGATNEKLFF
>TRBJ2-1|.|TRBV5-1|15
TGCGCCAGCAGCTTTGCGGGACTCTACTACAATGAGCAGTTCTTC
CASSFAGLYYNEQFF
>TRBJ2-3|TRBD2|TRBV11-3|15
TGTGCCAGCAGCCGGGGGAGGGGCTCTAAGCTTACGCAGTATTTT
CASSRGRGSKLTQYF
>TRBJ2-3|.|TRBV19|15
TGTGCCAGTAGTCACATCACCGCCCGCACAGATACGCAGTATTTT
CASSHITARTDTQYF
>TRBJ2-7|TRBD1|TRBV6-1|15
TGTGCCAGCAGTGAAAGCTTTCAGGGGGCTTACGAGCAGTACTTC
CASSESFQGAYEQYF
>TRBJ1-4|.|TRBV28|15
TGTGCCAGCAGCCTCACAGGGTTCGCTAATGAAAAACTGTTTTTT
CASSLTGFANEKLFF
>TRBJ2-5|TRBD2|TRBV19|16
TGTGCCAGTAGTATCAGAGGACTAGCGGGAGAAGAGACCCAGTACTTC
CASSIRGLAGEETQYF
>TRBJ2-5|TRBD1|TRBV18|14
TGTGCCAGCTCACGCGACAGGGGGCGAGAGACCCAGTACTTC
CASSRDRGRETQYF
>TRBJ2-7|TRBD1|TRBV4-3|15
TGCGCCAGCAGCCCCCGGGACAGCGTTTTCTACGAGCAGTACTTC
CASSPRDSVFYEQYF
>TRBJ2-3|TRBD2|TRBV5-5|16
TGTGCCAGCAGCATCAGGACTAGCGGGAGTACAGATACGCAGTATTTT
CASSIRTSGSTDTQYF
>TRBJ2-7|.|TRBV11-2|15
TGTGCCAGCAGCTCGATTGCAGGTCCCTCCTACGAGCAGTACTTC
CASSSIAGPSYEQYF
>TRBJ1-1|TRBD1|TRBV2|15
TGTGCCACCATTGAAGGGGGCGTCATGAACACTGAAGCTTTCTTT
CATIEGGVMNTEAFF
>TRBJ2-1|.|TRBV7-2|15
TGTGCCAGCAGCTTAGTAGCGGACCTCATCAATGAGCAGTTCTTC
CASSLVADLINEQFF
>TRBJ2-3|TRBD1|TRBV2|16
TGTGCCAGCAGTTTCCTGACAGGGGCTAGCACAGATACGCAGTATTTT
CASSFLTGASTDTQYF
>TRBJ2-1|TRBD2|TRBV5-1|16
TGCGCCAGCAGCTTGGTCCCGGCTAGCGGTGGGGATGAGCAGTTCTTC
CASSLVPASGGDEQFF
>TRBJ2-1|TRBD2|TRBV19|13
TGTGCCAGTAGTAGCGGGAGTGACAATGAGCAGTTCTTC
CASSSGSDNEQFF
>TRBJ2-7|.|TRBV27|10
TGTGCCAGCAGTTTCAGGGAGCAGTACTTC
CASSFREQYF
>TRBJ2-7|TRBD1|TRBV5-1|13
TGCGCCAGCAGCGTAGGACAGGCCTACGAGCAGTACTTC
CASSVGQAYEQYF
>TRBJ2-7|.|TRBV21-1|16
TGTGCCAGCAGCCCGGGACTAGCGGGGCACTCCTACGAGCAGTACTTC
CASSPGLAGHSYEQYF
>TRBJ2-5|.|TRBV28|15
TGTGCCAGCAGTCTGCTCGACCCGGGGGAAGAGACCCAGTACTTC
CASSLLDPGEETQYF
>TRBJ2-5|.|TRBV9|16
TGTGCCAGCAGCGTGGGCACCGGGGAGAGCCAAGAGACCCAGTACTTC
CASSVGTGESQETQYF
>TRBJ2-4|.|TRBV7-2|14
TGTGCCAGCAGCCTGGGACTAGCCAAAAACATTCAGTACTTC
CASSLGLAKNIQYF
>TRBJ1-1|.|TRBV10-2|13
TGCGCCAGCAGACAGGGAAGGAATACTGAAGCTTTCTTT
CASRQGRNTEAFF
>TRBJ2-3|.|TRBV27|17
TGTGCCAGCACCCAATCCGCCGAGCGGAGCGGAACAGATACGCAGTATTTT
CASTQSAERSGTDTQYF
>TRBJ1-1|.|TRBV5-1|15
TGCGCCAGCAGCTTGGGTCAGGGAATGAACACTGAAGCTTTCTTT
CASSLGQGMNTEAFF
>TRBJ2-1|.|TRBV11-3|14
TGTGCCAGCAGCTTACTATCTTTGGCGGGGGCACAGTTCTTC
CASSLLSLAGAQFF